Following are 5 T cell receptor beta chains from one sample sequenced in a study of cytomegalovirus exposure and HLA in healthy donors. A multiplex PCR was run with 60 Vbeta primers and 13 Jbeta primers. TCRdb's table, derived via immunoSEQ multiplex PCR, lists solely in-frame clones and lacks some. The sample holds 110,000 to 150,000 clones, 80% to 90% seen once. What was sequenced was PBMCs. All receptors derive from a woman aged 40 to 55 in good health and CMV-seropositive.

This clone was found a few times. The chain carries TRBV6-6 and TRBJ1-2; TRBD1 matches 8 bases. V lost 6 bases to trimming and J lost 6 bases; unmatched junction nucleotides: 9. The CDR3 has 14 amino acids. CDR1 is MNHNY, CDR2 SVGAGI, per germline (reference sequence). The CDR3 protein is CASSLPGQENGYTF. The DNA for the CDR3 is TGTGCCAGCAGCCTTCCGGGACAGGAGAATGGCTACACCTTC.

V gene TRBV6-5 combines with J gene TRBJ1-2; the D is unclear. Looked up from germline, CDR1 is MNHEY and CDR2 is SVGAGI. This CDR3 comprises 13 residues. V was shortened by 7 bases and J by 5 bases, with 14 bases between the two germline ends. CDR3 nucleotides: TGTGCCAGCACCCCCGAGCGAAAGTATGGCTACACCTTC. Protein sequence: CASTPERKYGYTF.

This clone was seen only once. This sequence joins TRBV7-3 and TRBJ2-1, with 10 positions matching TRBD2. The length of the CDR3 is 13 residues. The germline V gene encodes CDR1 SGHTA and CDR2 FQGTGA. The junction had 7 bases not matched to a gene; V was cut back by 5 bases and J by 12 bases. CDR3 amino acids: CASSPGTSEGQFF. For the CDR3, the DNA is TGTGCCAGCAGCCCCGGGACTAGCGAGGGGCAGTTCTTC.

V usage is TRBV27 and J usage is TRBJ1-1; weak D call: TRBD1 (5 bases). Per the germline V gene, CDR1 is MNHEY and CDR2 is SMNVEV (reference sequence). The CDR3 sequence is 15 residues long. V lost 7 bases to trimming and J lost 1 base, with 16 bases between them. CDR3 sequence: CASTPRAGRNTEAFF. As DNA, the CDR3 is TGTGCCAGCACCCCTCGAGCAGGGCGGAACACTGAAGCTTTCTTT.

This sequence joins TRBV9 and TRBJ2-3, with D perhaps TRBD1 (5 bases). Germline CDR1 is SGDLS and CDR2 is YYNGEE. Between the trimmed V and J ends, which lost 3 bases and 2 bases, there was a span of 16 bases. The CDR3 contains 16 residues. The CDR3 bases are TGTGCCAGCAGCGGTGCGGTTGGGGCTAACACAGATACGCAGTATTTT. It codes for CASSGAVGANTDTQYF. Based on the CDR3 plus reference TRBV9 and TRBJ2-3, the full variable domain is DSGVTQTPKHLITATGQRVTLRCSPRSGDLSVYWYQQSLDQGLQFLIQYYNGEERAKGNILERFSAQQFPDLHSELNLSSLELGDSALYFCASSGAVGANTDTQYFGPGTRLTVL.